Below are 10 T cell receptor beta chains sequenced from a single sample in a study of blood T cell repertoires in COVID-19. Profiling relied on immunoSEQ multiplex PCR, and the TCRdb table lists in-frame clones only, not all of them. The repertoire holds a few hundred thousand clones, with 80% to 90% as singletons. The sample taken for sequencing was peripheral blood. The source of these receptors is a woman aged 25-40 years with active or convalescent COVID-19.

The chain is built from TRBV4-2 and TRBJ2-5, with a possible D match to TRBD1 (6 bases). CDR1 and CDR2 (germline): LGHNA, YNFKEQ. The length of the CDR3 is 14 residues. With 0 bases removed from V and 5 bases from J, the gap between germline ends came to 10 bases. Here the CDR3 DNA reads TGTGCCAGCAGCCAAGACTACAGGGTGGAGACCCAGTACTTC. It yields the protein CASSQDYRVETQYF.

This clone was seen more than once but under ten times. The chain combines TRBV27 with TRBJ1-5, with TRBD1 matching 7 bases. CDR3 size: 19 residues. The germline V gene encodes CDR1 MNHEY and CDR2 SMNVEV (reference sequence). The J segment lost 0 bases and the V segment lost 2 bases, leaving 13 bases of the junction unmatched. CDR3 bases: TGTGCCAGCAGTTTAACGGGACAGAGAGGGGTTTATAGCAATCAGCCCCAGCATTTT. It is translated as CASSLTGQRGVYSNQPQHF.

The chain carries TRBV12-5 and TRBJ1-1; TRBD1 is a possible D gene (5 bases). This CDR3 has 12 residues. CDR1 LGHNT and CDR2 FRNRAP come from the germline V gene. DNA for the CDR3: TGTGAAACAGGACCCATGAACACTGAAGCTTTCTTT. Translation gives CETGPMNTEAFF.

The chain carries TRBV19 and TRBJ1-2; a possible D gene is TRBD1 (6 bases). Trimming stripped 9 bases from V and 4 bases from J, with 12 bases between. Germline loops: CDR1 LNHDA, CDR2 SQIVND (reference sequence). The CDR3 is 12 amino acids. The CDR3, as DNA: TGTGCCAGAGGGACAAAGAGCTATGGCTACACCTTC. Protein sequence: CARGTKSYGYTF.

The rearrangement joins TRBV7-9 to TRBJ1-4, with D perhaps matching TRBD1 (5 bases). The CDR3 extends over 16 amino acids. Trimming stripped 5 bases from V and 0 bases from J, with 13 bases between. Germline V lookup: CDR1 SEHNR, CDR2 FQNEAQ (reference sequence). CDR3 bases: TGTGCCAGCAGCCCAGACAGATCTGCAACTAATGAAAAACTGTTTTTT. Translation gives CASSPDRSATNEKLFF.

This clone was detected ten times or more. The chain carries TRBV5-4 and TRBJ2-2; 8 nucleotides align to TRBD2. This CDR3 comprises 16 residues. After removal of 5 bases from V and 7 bases from J, the junction contained 13 bases not matched to a gene. Germline loops: CDR1 SGHNT, CDR2 YYREEE (reference sequence). CDR3 region: CASSPPGGKLGGELFF. The DNA for the CDR3 is TGTGCCAGCAGTCCGCCGGGAGGGAAGCTTGGCGGGGAGCTGTTTTTT.

The V call is TRBV14, the J call TRBJ2-2, with 8 bases aligning to TRBD2. Germline CDR1 SGHDN, CDR2 FVKESK. V gave up 0 bases and J gave up 5 bases; unmatched junction bases: 8. This CDR3 spans 17 amino acids. CDR3 sequence: CASSQDLERGRTGELFF. DNA for the CDR3: TGTGCCAGCAGCCAAGATTTAGAGCGGGGGAGGACCGGGGAGCTGTTTTTT.

V is TRBV28 and J is TRBJ1-4; D unresolved. Trimming shortened V by 1 base and J by 8 bases, and 17 bases separated the two germline ends. Germline-derived CDR1 and CDR2 are MDHEN and SYDVKM. CDR3 length equals 16 residues. The CDR3 loop is CASSLLKGGDREKLFF. In nucleotides, the CDR3 is TGTGCCAGCAGTTTATTAAAGGGAGGTGATCGGGAAAAACTGTTTTTT.

The chain combines TRBV4-3 with TRBJ1-3; 10 nucleotides align to TRBD1. Unmatched junction bases numbered 6, after V lost 0 bases and J lost 7 bases. The CDR3 covers 16 residues. The germline V gene has CDR1 LGHNA and CDR2 YSLEER. This CDR3 is CASSQEVGTGANTIYF. CDR3 DNA sequence: TGCGCCAGCAGCCAAGAAGTGGGGACAGGGGCGAACACCATATATTTT.

The J gene is TRBJ1-2, the V gene TRBV10-3; 7 nucleotides line up with TRBD1. The CDR3 covers 14 residues. The V and J ends lost 6 bases and 2 bases, in that order; junction bases with no gene match: 6. Germline V gene lookup returns CDR1 ENHRY and CDR2 SYGVKD. The CDR3 protein is CAISSGTVNYGYTF. Here the CDR3 DNA reads TGTGCCATCAGCTCCGGGACAGTAAACTATGGCTACACCTTC.